This T cell receptor beta chain was obtained from a study of cytotoxic CD8 clonotypes in ibrutinib-treated CLL. Study information: The subjects consisted of eleven to twelve relapsed/refractory and fewer than 16 treatment-naive individuals, with 17 IGHV unmutated. Per sample, productive templates averaged 255,043 and productive rearrangements averaged around 100,000. General study results and limits: Pretreatment clonality was elevated relative to age-matched healthy donors and paralleled circulating CD8+ T-cell counts.

CDR1 and CDR2 (germline): SGDLS, YYNGEE. This CDR3 comprises 16 residues. Trimming cost V 3 bases and J 2 bases; bases outside gene matches: 7. The targeted sequencing depth was 1 in 200,000 to 1 in 1 million T cells. TCRdb keeps only in-frame clones here, not all; method: immunoSEQ multiplex PCR. The data show about 310,000 clones, almost 80% seen once. As for this clone: Its antigen is not known.

The sample was PBMCs, taken before ibrutinib treatment. This TCR came from a human donor with chronic lymphocytic leukemia. J is TRBJ2-3 and V is TRBV9, with 9 bases matching TRBD1. The CDR3 loop is CASSARDRAFTDTQYF. CDR3 sequence (DNA): TGTGCCAGCAGCGCCCGGGACAGGGCCTTCACAGATACGCAGTATTTT.